This TCR beta chain was sequenced during a study of T-cell memory formation after mild COVID-19. General observations from the study: Some clones that responded turned up in pre-infection memory, which suggests that cross-reactive memory joined in.

As for this clonotype: Its antigen is unknown.

The germline V gene has CDR1 MGHRA and CDR2 YSYEKL. Deletions cut 4 bases from V and 1 base from J, with 13 bases between. The CDR3 has 15 residues. TCRdb recomputed calls from the 5' RACE reads with MiXCR, one row per CDR3 protein. The sample lists roughly 280,000 distinct CDR3 sequences, roughly 8% seen once, with approximately 23% in the top ten. This TCR was recovered from a man younger than 35 who had mild COVID-19 (a few samples of this study predate the infection). Cell type and time point are not known. Sequencing was done on a sample of PBMCs or a T cell subset sorted from them (not recorded which). The chain joins TRBV4-1 to TRBJ2-5; D is possibly TRBD1 (6 bases). DNA of the CDR3: TGCGCCAGCAGCCCACAGGGACGGATCCAAGAGACCCAGTACTTC. Residues: CASSPQGRIQETQYF.